The 3 T cell receptor beta chains below all came from one sample that was sequenced in a study of vaccination and CD4 T cells after COVID-19. No cognate antigen is known for these TCRs. Treatment here: approximately nine-day PBMC culture with coronavirus spike peptide pools or control peptides (ViraFEST assay). Cultured CD4+ T-cell DNA underwent Oncomine TCR Beta short-read sequencing. TCRdb fed the PCR reads into MiXCR, producing one record per CDR3 protein. This table holds some 20,000 distinct CDR3 sequences, roughly 43% found once. The sequenced sample was CD4+ T cells from blood, cultured in vitro, obtained after SARS-CoV-2 vaccination. These receptors originate from a human donor who had recovered from COVID-19.

The DNA for the CDR3 is TGTGCCAGCACAGAACAACTGGCCCAAAACATTCAGTACTTC. This translates into CASTEQLAQNIQYF. This sequence joins TRBV11-2 and TRBJ2-4; D gene ambiguous. Germline loops: CDR1 SGHAT, CDR2 FQNNGV. This CDR3 is built from 14 residues. V gave up 7 bases and J gave up 5 bases, with 15 bases separating them.

The CDR3 loop reads CASSNKQGFGTDTQYF. Written as DNA, the CDR3 is TGTGCCAGTAGTAACAAACAGGGTTTCGGCACAGATACGCAGTATTTT. The V and J genes are TRBV19 and TRBJ2-3, with TRBD1 as a possible D gene (6 bases). The CDR3 extends over 16 amino acids. Per germline, CDR1 LNHDA and CDR2 SQIVND (reference sequence). V gave up 4 bases and J gave up 1 base, with 15 bases separating them.

The V call is TRBV19, the J call TRBJ2-3, with D hard to call. Germline CDR1 reads LNHDA; CDR2 reads SQIVND (reference sequence). The V and J ends lost 5 bases and 2 bases respectively, with 8 bases between them. The CDR3 covers 13 residues. CDR3 amino acids: CASSLGTTDTQYF. CDR3 bases: TGTGCCAGTAGTCTGGGAACCACAGATACGCAGTATTTT.